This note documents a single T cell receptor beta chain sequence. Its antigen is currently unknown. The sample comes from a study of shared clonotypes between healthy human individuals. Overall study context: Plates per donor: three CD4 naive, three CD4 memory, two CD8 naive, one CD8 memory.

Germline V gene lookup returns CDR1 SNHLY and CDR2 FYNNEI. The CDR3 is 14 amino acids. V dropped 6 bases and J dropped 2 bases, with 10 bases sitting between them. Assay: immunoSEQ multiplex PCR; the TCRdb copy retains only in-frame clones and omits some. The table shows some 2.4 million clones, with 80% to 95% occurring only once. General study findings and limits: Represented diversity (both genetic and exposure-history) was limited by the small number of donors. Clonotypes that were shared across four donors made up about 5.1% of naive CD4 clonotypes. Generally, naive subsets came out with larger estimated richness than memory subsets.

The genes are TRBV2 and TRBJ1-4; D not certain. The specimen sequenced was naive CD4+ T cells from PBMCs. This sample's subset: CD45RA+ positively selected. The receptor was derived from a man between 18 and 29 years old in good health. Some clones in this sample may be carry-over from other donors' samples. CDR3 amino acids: CASSGVTTNEKLFF. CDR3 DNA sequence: TGTGCCAGCAGCGGCGTGACTACTAATGAAAAACTGTTTTTT.